This TCR beta chain originates from a study of blood T cell repertoires in COVID-19. As for the study in general: The cDNA or gDNA used as material had been derived from T cells, B-cell-depleted T cells, or PBMCs.

Sequencing was performed with immunoSEQ multiplex PCR; in TCRdb, only in-frame clones are kept and a portion is missing. Here the sample spans roughly 250,000 clones, 85% to 90% being singletons. Deletions cut 3 bases from V and 0 bases from J, with 6 bases between. The CDR3 is 13 residues long. From germline, CDR1 is PRHDT and CDR2 FYEKMQ (reference sequence). This sequence originates from a man aged 50-59 years who had been exposed to COVID-19. The chain links TRBV13 to TRBJ2-7; D is undetermined. Material for sequencing was PBMCs or T cells enriched from blood (not recorded which). The CDR3 loop reads CASSFPSSYEQYF. The CDR3, as DNA: TGTGCCAGCAGCTTTCCTTCCTCCTACGAGCAGTACTTC.